Given below is one T cell receptor (beta chain) in context. Its binding antigen is unknown. The record has no base qualities; no much larger clone is one base away. CDR1 and CDR2, per the germline V gene, are SGHAT and FQNNGV. The cysteine opens and the phenylalanine closes a CDR3 of 14 amino acids. Of all the DNA, just the CDR3 is kept, 42 bases in frame from base 1. Relative to germline, V is 1 base shorter and J is 2 bases shorter, with 8 bases between their ends. The immunoSEQ Assay was used to sequence TCR beta CDR3 regions from DNA. In the paper's pipeline: T cell density was computed as TCR beta template counts normalized to usable DNA estimated by amplifying housekeeping genes. Richness was estimated using the preseqR package, with extrapolation to 400,000 templates for PBMC samples and to 120,000 templates for tissue samples. Clonality was taken to be one minus Pielou's evenness. Tissue-enriched TCRs were identified through differential abundance testing performed on productive amino-acid clonotypes, with a minimum total count of 5 and an alpha of 0.1. The Jaccard Index and the Morisita Overlap Index were used to measure how much the repertoires overlapped between compartments. GLIPH grouped TCR beta CDR3s together with public tetramer-defined viral CDR3s, and a viral motif had to include at least three viral sequences and also show V-gene enrichment. TCRdb provides this immuneACCESS table in a form limited to in-frame rearrangements. Some clones are lacking; in checked studies, under half of them reflect an unresolved V gene, and why the rest are absent is not known. The DNA was the basis for D and trimming; V, J and clone size are from that table. In this sample the table shows about 72,000 clones, 70% to 90% of which occur a single time. In total, the top ten clones hold about 14% of the sample.

The data originate from a study of T cells in localized non-small cell lung cancer (dated by TCRdb to about 2020). Background on the whole study: T cell repertoires of 200 to 300 early-stage NSCLC patients were analyzed, with tumors being compared against uninvolved tumor-adjacent lungs. The cohort comprised roughly 230 treatment-naïve NSCLC patients with resected, localized lung tumors. A mean age of approximately 70 years was recorded for the NSCLC patients, of whom more than 120 were male and 90 to 110 were female. Points the paper makes about the study in general: Longer overall survival was associated with higher T cell density in blood, whereas shorter survival was associated with higher clonality in adjacent lung. The highest T cell clonality was observed in uninvolved tumor-adjacent lung, where clonality exceeded that of tumor, suggesting that antigenic responses were more focused in uninvolved tumor-adjacent lung. A median of 57 of the top 100 tumor clones turned up in the paired uninvolved adjacent lung, and roughly 28 of those clones also ranked among the top 100 of that same adjacent lung. Because multi-region tumor sequencing was not performed, intratumor heterogeneity could not be ruled out. Because the study design was exploratory, TCR variables were selected using unadjusted p-values without false-discovery rate correction.

At diagnosis, tumor, uninvolved tumor-adjacent lung and peripheral blood were collected and then preserved as a mix of FFPE and fresh-frozen material. For TCR repertoire profiling, the blood samples were analyzed as peripheral blood mononuclear cells. The rearranged chain carries TRBV11-2 and TRBJ2-5; the D gene identity is not certain. This clonotype originated in a female donor older than 55 with stage I lung adenocarcinoma. The source was peripheral blood, collected before any cancer treatment. The CDR3 protein sequence reads: CASSLVVGQETQYF. The DNA sequence follows: TGTGCCAGCAGCTTAGTGGTGGGACAAGAGACCCAGTACTTC.